These 3 T cell receptor beta chains were all obtained from the same sample, sequenced in a study of identical twins. A single record per CDR3 protein comes from TCRdb applying MiXCR to the 5' RACE reads. Of 1.5 million to 2 million distinct CDR3 sequences in the sample, 25% to 35% are singletons; the top ten hold 0.25% to 0.3%. The sample comprised cord blood. The source of these receptors is a newborn girl in good health.

This clonotype was detected only a few times. V is TRBV7-2 and J is TRBJ2-1; 12 positions agree with TRBD2. Germline V gene sequence: CDR1 SGHTA, CDR2 FQGNSA. V dropped 5 bases and J dropped 6; count of bases not matched to a gene: 11. There are 17 residues in the CDR3. The DNA of the CDR3 is TGTGCCAGCAGCGACACCCCCACTAGCGGGAGGTCCAATGAGCAGTTCTTC. It encodes CASSDTPTSGRSNEQFF.

A few counts support this clonotype. V usage is TRBV6-5 and J usage is TRBJ2-3, with a weak D call TRBD2 (5 bases). Germline V gene sequence: CDR1 MNHEY, CDR2 SVGAGI. Trimming took off 0 bases at V and 2 bases at J, with 12 bases between the two ends. The CDR3 sequence is 16 residues long. The CDR3: CASSYSSSGLTDTQYF. In nucleotides, the CDR3 is TGTGCCAGCAGTTACTCGTCGAGCGGCCTCACAGATACGCAGTATTTT.

There are a few counts of this clonotype. V gene TRBV20-1 combines with J gene TRBJ2-5; D is uncertain. V lost 3 bases and J lost 2, with 10 bases in between. CDR3 length: 13 residues. Germline V CDR1 and CDR2: DFQATT, SNEGSKA (reference sequence). The CDR3 DNA is TGCAGTGCTAGGGGGAACTGGCAAGAGACCCAGTACTTC. It specifies CSARGNWQETQYF.